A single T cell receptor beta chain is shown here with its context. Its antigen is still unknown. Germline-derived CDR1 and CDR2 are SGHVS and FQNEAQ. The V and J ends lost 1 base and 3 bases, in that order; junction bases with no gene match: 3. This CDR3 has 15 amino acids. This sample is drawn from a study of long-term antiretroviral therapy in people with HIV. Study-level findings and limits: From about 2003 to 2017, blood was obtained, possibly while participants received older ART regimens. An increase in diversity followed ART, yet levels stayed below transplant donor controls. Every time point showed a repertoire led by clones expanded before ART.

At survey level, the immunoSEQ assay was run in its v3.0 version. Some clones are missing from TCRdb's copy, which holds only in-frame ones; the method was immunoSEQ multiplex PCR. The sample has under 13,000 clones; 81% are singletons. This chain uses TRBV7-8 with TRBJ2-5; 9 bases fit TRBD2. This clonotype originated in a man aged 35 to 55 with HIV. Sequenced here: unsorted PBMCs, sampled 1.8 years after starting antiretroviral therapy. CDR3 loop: CASSLEGGREETQYF. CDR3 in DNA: TGTGCCAGCAGCTTAGAGGGCGGGAGGGAAGAGACCCAGTACTTC.